The source of this TCR beta chain is a study of cytomegalovirus exposure and HLA in healthy donors. In the study overall: Earlier, approximately 190 million T cells were analyzed, and around 100 million unique TCR beta sequences were found among them. Of the donors genotyped, several hundred in all, about 80% fell in the Caucasian-associated ancestry cluster. Study-level results: Accurate prediction of HLA-A and HLA-B alleles (for most subjects) was reportedly achieved from TCR beta sequences. An apparent linkage of common viral pathogens to several of the most significant clusters emerged in a later analysis.

Of note for this clone: Antigen specificity is unknown.

PCR employed 60 Vbeta and 13 Jbeta primers. Sequencing was performed with immunoSEQ multiplex PCR; in TCRdb, only in-frame clones are kept and a portion is missing. The sample holds around 150,000 clones, around four fifths seen once. CDR1 is SQVTM, CDR2 ANQGSEA, per germline. The V end was cut by 1 base, the J end by 0 bases, with 7 bases between. CDR3 length: 13 amino acids. The chain combines TRBV29-1 with TRBJ2-7, with D hard to call. The clonotype comes from a man aged 25-45 years in good health. Material: PBMCs. CDR3 sequence reads: CSVEGSNSYEQYF. CDR3 in DNA: TGCAGCGTTGAAGGGTCTAACTCCTACGAGCAGTACTTC.